This entry lists 21 T cell receptor beta chains sequenced from one sample in a study of monozygotic twins with inflammatory bowel disease. TCRdb derives one entry per CDR3 protein from the 5' RACE reads, leaving out DNA. The sample has 150,000 to 200,000 distinct CDR3 sequences. Sequencing used blood. These receptors all stem from a human donor with ulcerative colitis or Crohn's disease, or a healthy co-twin of an affected twin (not recorded which).

This sequence joins TRBV20-1 and TRBJ2-7; without DNA, the TCRdb call of TRBD2 cannot be checked. The CDR3 covers 15 residues. Per germline, CDR1 DFQATT and CDR2 SNEGSKA (reference sequence). CDR3 sequence: CSARDRREGIGEQYF.

This rearrangement joins TRBV12-3 or TRBV12-4 to TRBJ2-1; TCRdb gives TRBD1 as the D gene, but with no DNA this cannot be confirmed. This CDR3 is built from 14 residues. The CDR3 region is CASSSYLRGIEQFF.

The J gene is TRBJ2-1, the V gene TRBV7-3; TCRdb outputs TRBD1, but without DNA this stays unchecked. The CDR3 extends over 15 amino acids. Germline CDR1 SGHTA, CDR2 FQGTGA. The CDR3 here is CASSPGTGAIKEQFF. The variable domain in full, with the rest retrieved from reference TRBV7-3 and TRBJ2-1, is GAGVSQTPSNKVTEKGKYVELRCDPISGHTALYWYRQSLGQGPEFLIYFQGTGAADDSGLPNDRFFAVRPEGSVSTLKIQRTERGDSAVYLCASSPGTGAIKEQFFGPGTRLTVL.

This chain joins TRBV5-4 and TRBJ2-7; there is no DNA to check the TCRdb D call of TRBD1. CDR1 and CDR2 (germline): SGHNT, YYREEE (reference sequence). CDR3 size: 15 residues. The CDR3: CASSMDGVLSYEQYF. The full variable domain, with the rest looked up from reference TRBV5-4 and TRBJ2-7, is ETGVTQSPTHLIKTRGQQVTLRCSSQSGHNTVSWYQQALGQGPQFIFQYYREEENGRGNFPPRFSGLQFPNYSSELNVNALELDDSALYLCASSMDGVLSYEQYFGPGTRLTVT.

This chain joins TRBV5-1 and TRBJ2-1; TCRdb reports TRBD2, a call that lacks DNA to check it against. Germline CDR1 is SGHRS and CDR2 is YFSETQ. The CDR3 contains 17 residues. Here the CDR3 reads CASSLAVAGGVNDEQFF.

The gene calls are TRBV4-1 and TRBJ2-5. Germline V gene lookup returns CDR1 MGHRA and CDR2 YSYEKL. The length of the CDR3 is 16 residues. The CDR3: CASSQDRSLEQETQYF.

This chain links TRBV19 with TRBJ2-1; TCRdb calls TRBD1, which cannot be checked without DNA. The CDR3 spans 15 residues. Germline values: CDR1 LNHDA, CDR2 SQIVND (reference sequence). The CDR3: CASSAQGASDREQFF.

The J gene is TRBJ2-2, the V gene TRBV7-3; TCRdb indicates TRBD2, and absent DNA this call remains unverified. The germline CDR1 and CDR2 sequences are SGHTA and FQGTGA. The CDR3 totals 16 residues. The CDR3 sequence: CASSLMRASNTGELFF.

This chain links TRBV24-1 with TRBJ2-1; TCRdb's D call, TRBD2, is unchecked because there is no DNA. The germline CDR1 and CDR2 sequences are KGHDR and SFDVKD. The CDR3 covers 16 residues. The CDR3 spells CATSDQSGEAYNEQFF.

This chain connects TRBV15 to TRBJ1-2; TCRdb calls TRBD1, which cannot be checked without DNA. The CDR3 is 15 amino acids. Per the germline V gene, CDR1 is LNHNV and CDR2 is YYDKDF (reference sequence). CDR3 in amino acids: CATSRETGGYYGYTF.

The CDR3 spells CATSDSGTPNEQFF. J is TRBJ2-1 and V is TRBV24-1; TCRdb's assignment of TRBD1 cannot be checked, as there is no DNA. CDR3 length equals 14 residues. From germline, CDR1 is KGHDR and CDR2 SFDVKD.

The chain couples TRBV7-9 to TRBJ1-1; the D call from TCRdb, TRBD1, cannot be confirmed without DNA. This CDR3 spans 15 amino acids. The germline gives CDR1 SEHNR, CDR2 FQNEAQ (reference sequence). Here the CDR3 reads CASSLYTGGVTEAFF.

The genes are TRBV11-2 and TRBJ2-5; the TCRdb D gene call, TRBD1, has no DNA to confirm it. This CDR3 spans 15 amino acids. Germline V gene data show CDR1 as SGHAT and CDR2 as FQNNGV. CDR3 protein: CASSFGGTGGETQYF.

This chain links TRBV5-1 with TRBJ2-5; TCRdb lists TRBD1, though no DNA is available to test this call. Germline-derived CDR1 and CDR2 are SGHRS and YFSETQ. The CDR3 has 14 amino acids. CDR3 region: CASSPGTAQETQYF.

The rearrangement joins TRBV9 to TRBJ1-1. Germline CDR1 and CDR2: SGDLS and YYNGEE. This CDR3 region has 14 residues. The CDR3 sequence: CASSVGGNGPEAFF.

The V and J genes are TRBV11-2 and TRBJ2-5; TCRdb designates TRBD2, a call that cannot be tested without DNA. CDR1 is SGHAT, CDR2 FQNNGV, per germline. CDR3 length: 16 amino acids. CDR3 sequence reads: CASSLNSGGAGETQYF.

This chain connects TRBV20-1 to TRBJ1-5. The CDR3 spans 11 residues. Germline V CDR1 and CDR2: DFQATT, SNEGSKA (reference sequence). CDR3: CSADIRVTWHF.

The V gene is TRBV10-3, the J gene TRBJ1-2; TCRdb designates TRBD1, a call that cannot be tested without DNA. There are 15 residues in the CDR3. Germline lookup yields CDR1 ENHRY and CDR2 SYGVKD. The CDR3 spells CAISESDRGRNGYTF.

J is TRBJ1-1 and V is TRBV25-1; without DNA, the TCRdb call of TRBD1 cannot be checked. This CDR3 is 17 amino acids long. Germline values: CDR1 MGHDK, CDR2 SYGVNS. The CDR3 spells CASSEGWDREVDTEAFF.

J is TRBJ1-1 and V is TRBV6-2 or TRBV6-3; TCRdb outputs TRBD1, but without DNA this stays unchecked. The CDR3 has 12 residues. CDR1 and CDR2 from the germline V gene are MNHEY and SVGEGT. Here the CDR3 reads CASSRTGLEAFF.

The rearrangement links TRBV3-1 to TRBJ2-1; checking the TCRdb D call of TRBD1 is not possible without DNA. The CDR3 runs 15 residues. The germline V gene has CDR1 LGHDT and CDR2 YNNKEL (reference sequence). This chain's CDR3 is CASSPRDRGNNEQFF.